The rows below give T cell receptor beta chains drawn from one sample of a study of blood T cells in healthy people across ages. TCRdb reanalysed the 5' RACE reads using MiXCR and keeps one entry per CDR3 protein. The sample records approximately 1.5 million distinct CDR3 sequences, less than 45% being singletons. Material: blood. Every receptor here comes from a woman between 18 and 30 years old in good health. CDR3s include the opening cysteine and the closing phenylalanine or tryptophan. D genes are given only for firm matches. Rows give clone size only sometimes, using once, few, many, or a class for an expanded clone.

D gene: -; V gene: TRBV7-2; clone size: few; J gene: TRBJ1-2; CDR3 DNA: TGTGCCAGCACCTGGGCCAGGCAGGATGTAAACTATGGCTACACCTTC; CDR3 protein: CASTWARQDVNYGYTF
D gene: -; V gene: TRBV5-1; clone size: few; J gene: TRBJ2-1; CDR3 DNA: TGCGCCAGCAGGCATGCCCGGGACACAGTCTTCTCCTACAATGAGCAGTTCTTC; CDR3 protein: CASRHARDTVFSYNEQFF
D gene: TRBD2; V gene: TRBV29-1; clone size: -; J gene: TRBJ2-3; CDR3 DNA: TGCAGCGTTGAAGATCAACCAGCGGGGGGCGGGGCAGATACGCAGTATTTT; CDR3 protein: CSVEDQPAGGGADTQYF
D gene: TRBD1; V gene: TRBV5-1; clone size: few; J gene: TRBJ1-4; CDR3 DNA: TGCGCCAGCCGACGGGACAGAGTTGCAACTAATGAAAAACTGTTTTTT; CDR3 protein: CASRRDRVATNEKLFF
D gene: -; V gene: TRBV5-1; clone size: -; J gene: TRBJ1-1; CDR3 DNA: TGCGCCAGCAGCCTCCCGCCTGACACGAACACTGAAGCTTTCTTT; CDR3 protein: CASSLPPDTNTEAFF
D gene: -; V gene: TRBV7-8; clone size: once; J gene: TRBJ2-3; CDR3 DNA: TGTGCCGGCAGCGTCCTAAAAGGGACACCTAAACGCGCGAATACGCAGTATTTT; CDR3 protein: CAGSVLKGTPKRANTQYF
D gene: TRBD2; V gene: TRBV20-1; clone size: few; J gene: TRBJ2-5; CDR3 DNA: TGCAGTGCTAGAACGAGCGGGAGACAAGAGACCCAGTACTTC; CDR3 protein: CSARTSGRQETQYF
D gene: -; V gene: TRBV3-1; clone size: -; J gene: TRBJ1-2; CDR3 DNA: TGTGCCAGCAGCCAAACCGGGGCCGTGAACTATGGCTACACCTTC; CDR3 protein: CASSQTGAVNYGYTF
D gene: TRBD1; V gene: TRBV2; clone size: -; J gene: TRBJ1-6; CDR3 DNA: TGTGCCAGCAGTTGGACAGGGGGCAGTGGTTCACCCCTCCACTTT; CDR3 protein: CASSWTGGSGSPLHF
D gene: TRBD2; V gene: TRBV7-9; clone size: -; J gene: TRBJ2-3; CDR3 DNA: TGTGCCAGCAGCTTAGTCTCGCGGGGGAGTCCGAATACGCAGTATTTT; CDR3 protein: CASSLVSRGSPNTQYF
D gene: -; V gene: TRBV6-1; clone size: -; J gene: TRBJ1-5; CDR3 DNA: TGTGCCAGCAGTGAAGGGTTGGTTGGTCAGCCCCAGCATTTT; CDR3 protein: CASSEGLVGQPQHF
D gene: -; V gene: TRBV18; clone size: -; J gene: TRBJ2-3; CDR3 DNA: TGTGCCAGCTCACCAACGGGAACGTCTTTCACAGATACGCAGTATTTT; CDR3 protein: CASSPTGTSFTDTQYF
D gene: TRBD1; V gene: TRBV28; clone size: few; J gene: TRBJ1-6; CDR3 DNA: TGTGCCAGTTTGGGACAGGGGATAAATTCACCCCTCCACTTT; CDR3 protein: CASLGQGINSPLHF
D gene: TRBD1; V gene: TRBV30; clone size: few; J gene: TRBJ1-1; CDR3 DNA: TGTGCCTGGAGTGGTAGGACAGGAATGAACACTGAAGCTTTCTTT; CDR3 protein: CAWSGRTGMNTEAFF
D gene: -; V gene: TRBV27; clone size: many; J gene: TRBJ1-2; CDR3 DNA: TGTGCCAGCAGCCCCCGGGGGGCCGGTGGCTACACCTTC; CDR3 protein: CASSPRGAGGYTF
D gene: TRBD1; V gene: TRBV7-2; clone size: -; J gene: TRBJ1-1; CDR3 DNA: TGTGCCAGCAGCTTCGACAGGGGCTACACTGAAGCTTTCTTT; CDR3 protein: CASSFDRGYTEAFF
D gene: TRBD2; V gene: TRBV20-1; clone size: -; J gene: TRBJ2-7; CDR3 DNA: TGCAGTGCGATTACTAGCGGGAGGGCCTACGAGCAGTACTTC; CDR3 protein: CSAITSGRAYEQYF
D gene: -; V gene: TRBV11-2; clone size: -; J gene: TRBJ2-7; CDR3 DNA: TGTGCCAGCAGCGACACCTTACTCCCCTACGAGCAGTACTTC; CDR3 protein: CASSDTLLPYEQYF
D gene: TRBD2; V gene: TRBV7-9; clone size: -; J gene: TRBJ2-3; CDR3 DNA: TGTGCCAGCAGCTTCGCTGTAGCGGGAGCAAATACAGATACGCAGTATTTT; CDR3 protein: CASSFAVAGANTDTQYF